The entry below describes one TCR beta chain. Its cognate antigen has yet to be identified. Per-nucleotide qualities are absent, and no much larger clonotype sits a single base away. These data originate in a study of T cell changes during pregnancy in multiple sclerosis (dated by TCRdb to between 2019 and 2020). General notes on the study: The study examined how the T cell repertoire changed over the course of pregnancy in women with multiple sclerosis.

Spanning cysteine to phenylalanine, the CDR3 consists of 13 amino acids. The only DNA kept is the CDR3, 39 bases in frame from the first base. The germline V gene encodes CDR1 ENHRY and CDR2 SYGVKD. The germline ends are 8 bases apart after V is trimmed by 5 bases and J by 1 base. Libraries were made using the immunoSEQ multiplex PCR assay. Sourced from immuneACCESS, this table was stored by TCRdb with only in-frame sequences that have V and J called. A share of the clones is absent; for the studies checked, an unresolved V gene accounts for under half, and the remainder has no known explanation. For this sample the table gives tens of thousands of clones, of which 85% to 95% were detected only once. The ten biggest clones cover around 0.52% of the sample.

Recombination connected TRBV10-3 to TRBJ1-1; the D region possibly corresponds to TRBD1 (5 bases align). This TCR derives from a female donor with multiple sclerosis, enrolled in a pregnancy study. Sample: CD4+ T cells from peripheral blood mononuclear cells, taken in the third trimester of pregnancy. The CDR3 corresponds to CAISRQTNTEAFF. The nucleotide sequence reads TGTGCCATCAGTAGACAGACGAACACTGAAGCTTTCTTT.